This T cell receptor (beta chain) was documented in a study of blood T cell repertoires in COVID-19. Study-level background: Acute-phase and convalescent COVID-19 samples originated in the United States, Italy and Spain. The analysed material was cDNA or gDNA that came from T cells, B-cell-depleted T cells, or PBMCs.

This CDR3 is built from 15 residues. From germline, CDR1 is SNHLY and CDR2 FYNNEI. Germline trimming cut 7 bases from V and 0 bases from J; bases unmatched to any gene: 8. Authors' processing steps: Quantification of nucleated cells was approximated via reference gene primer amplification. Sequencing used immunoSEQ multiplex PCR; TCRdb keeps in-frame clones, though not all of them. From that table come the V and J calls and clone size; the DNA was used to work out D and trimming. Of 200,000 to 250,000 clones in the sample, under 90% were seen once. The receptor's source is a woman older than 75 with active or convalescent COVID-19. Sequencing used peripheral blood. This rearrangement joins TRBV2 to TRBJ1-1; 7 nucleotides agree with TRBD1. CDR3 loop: CASNRDRGMNTEAFF. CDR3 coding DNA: TGTGCCAGCAATCGGGACAGAGGTATGAACACTGAAGCTTTCTTT.